The source of this T cell receptor beta chain is a study of cytomegalovirus exposure and HLA in healthy donors. V was pared by 2 bases and J by 0 bases, with 15 bases between. The CDR3 has 17 residues. CDR1 is MGHRA, CDR2 YSYEKL, per germline. The PCR had 60 Vbeta and 13 Jbeta primers. Clones were sequenced by immunoSEQ multiplex PCR, and TCRdb holds only the in-frame ones, with some missing. The sample has 110,000 to 150,000 clones, roughly 70% seen once; the top ten hold about 6.5%. The TCR sequence derives from a man aged 25 to 40 in good health and CMV-seronegative. The sequencing sample was made of PBMCs. V and J are TRBV4-1 and TRBJ2-3, with D possibly being TRBD2 (6 bases). CDR3 sequence: CASSQQLASTSTDTQYF. DNA for the CDR3: TGCGCCAGCAGCCAACAACTAGCTAGCACTAGCACAGATACGCAGTATTTT.